The 25 T cell receptor beta chains below come from one sample, sequenced in a study of blood T cell repertoires in COVID-19. Only in-frame clones appear in the TCRdb table, and some are missing; sequencing was by immunoSEQ multiplex PCR. The sample has approximately 64,000 clones, about 88% seen once. The sample consisted of peripheral blood. These receptors came from a woman aged 60 to 75 with COVID-19, enrolled during active disease.

This chain links TRBV28 with TRBJ1-5, with unresolved D. The germline V gene has CDR1 MDHEN and CDR2 SYDVKM. V was trimmed by 6 bases and J by 2 bases, leaving 29 bases between them. This CDR3 has 20 amino acids. The CDR3 spells CASSPEGYGRQNYGNQPQHF. CDR3 nucleotide sequence: TGTGCCAGCAGCCCTGAGGGTTATGGCAGACAAAACTACGGCAATCAGCCCCAGCATTTT.

The V gene is TRBV6-1, the J gene TRBJ2-5; 7 bases are a match to TRBD2. In germline, CDR1 is MNHNS, CDR2 SASEGT. Unmatched junction bases numbered 8, after V lost 3 bases and J lost 1 base. The CDR3 has 16 residues. Here the CDR3 DNA reads TGTGCCAGCAGTGAGACCTGGGGGGGGTTCCAAGAGACCCAGTACTTC. Protein sequence: CASSETWGGFQETQYF.

In this sample, this clone is hyperexpanded. The chain is built from TRBV6-5 and TRBJ1-6; D is possibly TRBD1 (5 bases). Per germline, CDR1 MNHEY and CDR2 SVGAGI. This CDR3 comprises 15 residues. V was cut by 0 bases and J by 5 bases, with 8 bases left in between. This chain's CDR3 is CASSYSSGNNSPLHF. CDR3 bases: TGTGCCAGCAGTTACTCCTCAGGGAATAATTCACCCCTCCACTTT.

The V call is TRBV7-2, the J call TRBJ2-1; 9 nucleotides line up with TRBD2. CDR1 SGHTA and CDR2 FQGNSA come from the germline V gene. CDR3 length: 18 amino acids. Trimming removed 5 bases from V and 0 bases from J; junction bases left unmatched: 11. The CDR3: CASSAGLADYSSYNEQFF. The CDR3 DNA reads TGTGCCAGCAGCGCGGGACTAGCCGATTATTCCTCCTACAATGAGCAGTTCTTC.

In this sample, this clone turned up once. The chain recombines TRBV13 with TRBJ1-3, with D maybe TRBD1 (5 bases). V was trimmed by 5 bases and J by 4 bases, leaving 12 bases between them. This CDR3 is 14 amino acids long. Per germline, CDR1 PRHDT and CDR2 FYEKMQ (reference sequence). CDR3 nucleotides: TGTGCCAGCAGCCGCAGGGTGCAGGGAAACACCATATATTTT. The encoded protein is CASSRRVQGNTIYF.

The chain couples TRBV5-1 to TRBJ1-1; TRBD1 is a possible D gene (6 bases). The CDR3 spans 15 residues. Trimming took off 1 base at V and 7 bases at J, with 17 bases between the two ends. CDR1 is SGHRS, CDR2 YFSETQ, per germline. As DNA, the CDR3 is TGCGCCAGCAGCTTGTGGGTTTCCAGGGGCATTGAAGCTTTCTTT. Translating it yields CASSLWVSRGIEAFF.

The chain recombines TRBV6-2 or TRBV6-3 with TRBJ2-3, with a weak D call TRBD1 (6 bases). The length of the CDR3 is 16 residues. CDR1 and CDR2 from the germline V gene are MNHEY and SVGEGT. Trimming left V 2 bases short and J 1 base short, with 13 bases between. The CDR3 nucleotides are TGTGCCAGCAGTTACCGGGTACAGGGCCGCACAGATACGCAGTATTTT. Translating gives CASSYRVQGRTDTQYF.

In nucleotides, the CDR3 is TGTGCCAGCAGTTCGAGTACGGTGGAGTATGGCTACACCTTC. This translates into CASSSSTVEYGYTF. The chain has TRBV28 and TRBJ1-2, with D unresolved. V gave up 4 bases and J gave up 5 bases, with 14 bases separating them. Per germline, CDR1 MDHEN and CDR2 SYDVKM. The CDR3 runs 14 residues.

This chain uses TRBV30 with TRBJ2-2; maybe TRBD1 (7 bases). Trimming removed 2 bases at V and 5 bases at J, with 15 bases between. Germline assignment: CDR1 GTSNPN and CDR2 SVGIG (reference sequence). The CDR3 extends over 15 amino acids. The CDR3 nucleotides read TGTGCCTGGAGTTTATACAGGGGAGGAACCGGGGAGCTGTTTTTT. Protein sequence: CAWSLYRGGTGELFF.

This clone showed up just once. V usage is TRBV5-5 and J usage is TRBJ2-3, with D possibly matching TRBD1 (5 bases). V lost 2 bases and J 4 bases, leaving 17 bases between the germline ends. The CDR3 length is 16 residues. Germline V gives CDR1 SGHKS, CDR2 YYEKEE (reference sequence). CDR3 DNA: TGTGCCAGCAGCTTAGGTAGGGGCAGGTTTCCAGATACGCAGTATTTT. Translated, it gives CASSLGRGRFPDTQYF.

Only a few counts were recorded for this clone. In nucleotides, the CDR3 is TGTGCCAGCAGTGAACGGGGGGGGTCCTCCTACAATGAGCAGTTCTTC. Its protein is CASSERGGSSYNEQFF. The chain carries TRBV6-1 and TRBJ2-1; the match to TRBD2 covers 8 bases. Germline values: CDR1 MNHNS, CDR2 SASEGT. With 2 bases clipped from V and 0 bases from J, the junction kept 3 bases outside the gene matches. This CDR3 has 16 residues.

The genes are TRBV5-1 and TRBJ1-4, with 7 bases fitting TRBD1. CDR1 SGHRS and CDR2 YFSETQ come from the germline V gene. This CDR3 is built from 16 residues. V gave up 4 bases and J gave up 0 bases; unmatched junction bases: 6. CDR3 in DNA: TGCGCCAGCAGCCTGGGACAGCTGACAACTAATGAAAAACTGTTTTTT. It is translated as CASSLGQLTTNEKLFF.

This chain links TRBV11-2 with TRBJ2-7, with TRBD1 matching 7 bases. Germline loops: CDR1 SGHAT, CDR2 FQNNGV. V trimming: 5 bases; J trimming: 7 bases; junction bases outside the gene matches: 14. The CDR3 runs 15 residues. CDR3 protein: CASSPAATGKDEQYF. Here the CDR3 DNA reads TGTGCCAGCAGCCCGGCCGCGACAGGGAAGGATGAGCAGTACTTC.

This clone was observed a handful of times. The V gene is TRBV7-9, the J gene TRBJ1-1; tentatively, D is TRBD1 (6 bases). Germline V gives CDR1 SEHNR, CDR2 FQNEAQ (reference sequence). This CDR3 contains 14 residues. The germline V and J ends were trimmed by 5 bases and 4 bases, with 14 bases remaining between them. The DNA of the CDR3 is TGTGCCAGCAGCCTCAGACAGGCGGGCACTGAAGCTTTCTTT. Protein product: CASSLRQAGTEAFF.

This clone was seen once. The J gene is TRBJ2-7, the V gene TRBV27, with D perhaps matching TRBD1 (6 bases). Germline CDR1 MNHEY, CDR2 SMNVEV (reference sequence). This CDR3 is built from 15 residues. Trimming shortened V by 6 bases and J by 2 bases, and 17 bases separated the two germline ends. This chain's CDR3 is CASSATGLMTYEQYF. In DNA, the CDR3 is TGTGCCAGCAGCGCCACAGGGCTGATGACCTACGAGCAGTACTTC.

The rearrangement links TRBV4-3 to TRBJ1-1; 7 positions agree with TRBD1. The V gene end was trimmed by 0 bases and the J gene end by 9 bases; junction bases not matched to a gene: 7. Germline values: CDR1 LGHNA, CDR2 YSLEER. This CDR3 region has 14 residues. CDR3 DNA sequence: TGCGCCAGCAGCCAAGATGGGGCAGGGGGAAAAGCTTTCTTT. Protein: CASSQDGAGGKAFF.

This chain joins TRBV28 and TRBJ2-7; D ambiguous. Germline V lookup: CDR1 MDHEN, CDR2 SYDVKM. Trimming removed 6 bases from V and 0 bases from J, with 12 bases in between. The CDR3 consists of 14 residues. CDR3 DNA: TGTGCCAGCAGCAAAGGCGGTAGCTCCTACGAGCAGTACTTC. It yields the protein CASSKGGSSYEQYF.

For the CDR3, the DNA is TGCGCCAGCAGCCAAGACCACAGGCGAAACTATGGCTACACCTTC. It codes for CASSQDHRRNYGYTF. V is TRBV4-3 and J is TRBJ1-2; a weak D match, TRBD1 (5 bases). Deletions cut 0 bases from V and 2 bases from J, with 10 bases between. Per the germline V gene, CDR1 is LGHNA and CDR2 is YSLEER. This CDR3 is built from 15 residues.

The table lists this clone with a few counts. V and J are TRBV12-3 or TRBV12-4 and TRBJ2-1; 7 bases line up with TRBD1. This CDR3 comprises 12 residues. Germline trimming cut 6 bases from V and 6 bases from J; bases unmatched to any gene: 2. The DNA of the CDR3 is TGTGCCAGCAGCTGGACAGGCAATGAGCAGTTCTTC. The encoded protein is CASSWTGNEQFF.

The genes are TRBV4-1 and TRBJ2-7; TRBD2 is a possible D gene (6 bases). Per germline, CDR1 MGHRA and CDR2 YSYEKL. V was cut by 4 bases and J by 3 bases, with 19 bases left in between. The CDR3 has 16 residues. CDR3 DNA: TGCGCCAGCAGCCCCCACACGACAGTGGGGGGCTACGAGCAGTACTTC. Amino acid sequence: CASSPHTTVGGYEQYF.

To note about this clone: One junction end disagrees with the germline gene, perhaps due to a read error. The rearrangement uses TRBV28 and TRBJ2-5; D might be TRBD1 (6 bases). The CDR3 contains 11 residues. Germline V gives CDR1 MDHEN, CDR2 SYDVKM. CDR3 nucleotides: TGTGCCAGCAGTTTCGGACAGCCCAGAGACTTC. Its protein is CASSFGQPRDF.

This sequence joins TRBV7-2 and TRBJ2-5, with a possible D match to TRBD2 (5 bases). Germline V gives CDR1 SGHTA, CDR2 FQGNSA. Trimming left V 0 bases short and J 5 bases short, with 13 bases between. The CDR3 sequence is 15 residues long. The CDR3 coding sequence is TGTGCCAGCAGCTTAGCGGGGAAGAGAGGGGAGACCCAGTACTTC. It yields the protein CASSLAGKRGETQYF. Variable domain in full (rest from reference TRBV7-2 and TRBJ2-5): GAGVSQSPSNKVTEKGKDVELRCDPISGHTALYWYRQSLGQGLEFLIYFQGNSAPDKSGLPSDRFSAERTGGSVSTLTIQRTQQEDSAVYLCASSLAGKRGETQYFGPGTRLLVL.

Only one count was recorded for this clone. The rearrangement uses TRBV29-1 and TRBJ2-5; D is perhaps TRBD1 (5 bases). The V end lost 7 bases, the J end lost 5 bases, and 14 bases lay between the germline ends. Germline loops: CDR1 SQVTM, CDR2 ANQGSEA. The CDR3 runs 12 residues. The CDR3 is CSACRVGETQYF. The CDR3 DNA follows: TGCAGCGCGTGCAGGGTGGGGGAGACCCAGTACTTC.

The chain uses TRBV4-1 and TRBJ1-2; D is unresolved. The CDR3 has 14 residues. V was cut by 1 base and J by 3 bases, with 9 bases left in between. Germline values: CDR1 MGHRA, CDR2 YSYEKL. The CDR3 region has the DNA TGCGCCAGCAGCCAAGGTCGGAGGGACTATGGCTACACCTTC. Protein: CASSQGRRDYGYTF.

V gene TRBV6-2 or TRBV6-3 combines with J gene TRBJ2-7; TRBD1 matches 7 bases. The CDR3 is made up of 13 amino acids. Germline CDR1 is MNHEY and CDR2 is SVGEGT. V gave up 6 bases and J gave up 6 bases; unmatched junction bases: 8. CDR3 DNA: TGTGCCAGCAGCCGGGACAGTCACCGCGAGCAGTACTTC. It specifies CASSRDSHREQYF.